Following are 16 T cell receptor beta chains from one sample sequenced in a study of blood T cell repertoires in COVID-19. Sequencing used immunoSEQ multiplex PCR; TCRdb keeps in-frame clones, though not all of them. The sample holds 160,000 or so clones, roughly 87% seen once. Sequencing used peripheral blood. Receptors originate from a woman in her 50s with acute or convalescent COVID-19.

The rearrangement links TRBV20-1 to TRBJ1-1; D is uncertain. Per the germline V gene, CDR1 is DFQATT and CDR2 is SNEGSKA (reference sequence). The V and J ends lost 6 bases and 1 base respectively, with 6 bases between them. This CDR3 is 11 amino acids long. This chain's CDR3 is CSAHWNTEAFF. DNA for the CDR3: TGCAGTGCCCATTGGAACACTGAAGCTTTCTTT.

The chain couples TRBV1 to TRBJ1-3; the table calls TRBD1, which could not be checked here. TRBV1 is listed as a pseudogene. The CDR3 length is 15 residues. CDR3 loop: CTSRPPDRAGNTIYF. The CDR3 DNA follows: TGCACCAGCCGACCCCCGGACAGGGCCGGAAACACCATATATTTT.

The CDR3 sequence: CASSKLGGGGYGYTF. The CDR3 region has the DNA TGTGCCAGCAGTAAGCTGGGGGGGGGAGGCTATGGCTACACCTTC. The chain links TRBV6-5 to TRBJ1-2, with D perhaps matching TRBD1 (5 bases). The germline V and J ends were trimmed by 5 bases and 4 bases, with 17 bases remaining between them. The CDR3 has 15 residues. The germline gives CDR1 MNHEY, CDR2 SVGAGI.

The V call is TRBV20-1, the J call TRBJ2-2, with D unclear. The CDR3 length is 12 residues. Trimming cost V 3 bases and J 7 bases, with 9 bases left between them. Germline V CDR1 and CDR2: DFQATT, SNEGSKA (reference sequence). The CDR3 reads CSASQVNGELFF. The CDR3 region has the DNA TGCAGTGCTAGTCAGGTGAACGGGGAGCTGTTTTTT.

V and J are TRBV6-5 and TRBJ1-6, with 7 bases lining up with TRBD1. CDR1 MNHEY and CDR2 SVGAGI come from the germline V gene. The CDR3 is 15 amino acids. Unmatched junction bases numbered 5, after V lost 2 bases and J lost 7 bases. This CDR3 is CASSYTRDRNSPLHF. In nucleotides, the CDR3 is TGTGCCAGCAGTTACACGCGGGACAGAAATTCACCCCTCCACTTT.

This chain uses TRBV24-1 with TRBJ1-1; possible D gene TRBD1, 5 bases. V was pared by 6 bases and J by 6 bases, with 7 bases between. Germline-derived CDR1 and CDR2 are KGHDR and SFDVKD. The CDR3 has 11 amino acids. The chain's CDR3 is CATSKGAEAFF. DNA for the CDR3: TGTGCCACCAGTAAAGGGGCTGAAGCTTTCTTT.

This chain joins TRBV6-2 or TRBV6-3 and TRBJ1-2; D not certain. The length of the CDR3 is 12 residues. V lost 5 bases and J 7 bases, leaving 11 bases between the germline ends. In germline, CDR1 is MNHEY, CDR2 SVGEGT. The DNA for the CDR3 is TGTGCCAGCAGTCTCGTCGAGGGTGGCTACACCTTC. Translated: CASSLVEGGYTF.

V usage is TRBV2 and J usage is TRBJ1-6; D is perhaps TRBD1 (5 bases). Germline V gene lookup returns CDR1 SNHLY and CDR2 FYNNEI. V was cut by 2 bases and J by 8 bases, with 10 bases left in between. This CDR3 has 14 amino acids. The CDR3 DNA reads TGTGCCAGCAGTGAAAGGCGACAGCATTCACCCCTCCACTTT. Translating gives CASSERRQHSPLHF.

This CDR3 is CASSTRELLDTQYF. DNA for the CDR3: TGTGCCAGCAGCACCCGAGAACTGCTAGATACGCAGTATTTT. The chain has TRBV7-9 and TRBJ2-3; the D is unclear. The CDR3 is made up of 14 amino acids. V was trimmed by 5 bases and J by 5 bases, leaving 14 bases between them. CDR1 SEHNR and CDR2 FQNEAQ come from the germline V gene (reference sequence).

The rearrangement joins TRBV5-1 to TRBJ1-1, with D hard to call. Trimming took 4 bases from V and 2 from J, leaving 9 bases between them. CDR1 and CDR2 from the germline V gene are SGHRS and YFSETQ. The CDR3 totals 13 residues. In DNA, the CDR3 is TGCGCCAGCAGCGTGCAGACAAACACTGAAGCTTTCTTT. Translating gives CASSVQTNTEAFF.

The chain has TRBV14 and TRBJ1-1, with D uncertain. The V end was cut by 3 bases, the J end by 5 bases, with 7 bases between. The CDR3 has 12 residues. Per germline, CDR1 SGHDN and CDR2 FVKESK. CDR3 DNA sequence: TGTGCCAGCAGCCAGCTCGGGACTGAAGCTTTCTTT. Its protein product is CASSQLGTEAFF.

This clone appeared a single time. This rearrangement joins TRBV2 to TRBJ2-1, with D possibly TRBD1 on 6 matching bases. This CDR3 has 15 residues. With 8 bases removed from V and 4 bases from J, the gap between germline ends came to 18 bases. Germline V CDR1 and CDR2: SNHLY, FYNNEI. CDR3 amino acids: CASGTGHSAYNEQFF. The CDR3 DNA reads TGTGCCAGCGGGACGGGACACTCCGCTTACAATGAGCAGTTCTTC.

The table lists this clone with a count of one. At the DNA level, this CDR3 is encoded by other sequences in the same sample as well. The rearrangement uses TRBV6-6 and TRBJ1-2; tentatively, D is TRBD1 (6 bases). CDR1 and CDR2 from the germline V gene are MNHNY and SVGAGI (reference sequence). Trimming shortened V by 3 bases and J by 3 bases, and 8 bases separated the two germline ends. The CDR3 totals 13 residues. The CDR3 sequence is CASSYGGDYGYTF. CDR3 DNA sequence: TGTGCCAGCAGTTATGGGGGCGACTATGGCTACACCTTC.

This chain links TRBV11-2 with TRBJ2-3; tentatively, D is TRBD2 (5 bases). The CDR3 sequence is 15 residues long. Germline V gene sequence: CDR1 SGHAT, CDR2 FQNNGV. V shed 4 bases and J shed 0 bases, with 11 bases lying between them. The CDR3 loop reads CASSSSGWSTDTQYF. CDR3 DNA sequence: TGTGCCAGCAGCTCGAGCGGATGGAGCACAGATACGCAGTATTTT.

The chain links TRBV5-1 to TRBJ2-7, with D possibly matching TRBD1 (6 bases). Germline CDR1 reads SGHRS; CDR2 reads YFSETQ. V lost 5 bases, J lost 4 bases, and 19 bases lay in between. The CDR3 runs 15 residues. The CDR3 is CASRPSGTIKYEQYF. Written as DNA, the CDR3 is TGCGCCAGCAGACCTTCCGGGACAATTAAATACGAGCAGTACTTC. Complete variable domain (other parts from reference TRBV5-1 and TRBJ2-7): KAGVTQTPRYLIKTRGQQVTLSCSPISGHRSVSWYQQTPGQGLQFLFEYFSETQRNKGNFPGRFSGRQFSNSRSEMNVSTLELGDSALYLCASRPSGTIKYEQYFGPGTRLTVT.

The rearrangement joins TRBV27 to TRBJ1-5; D gene unclear. Deletions cut 3 bases from V and 5 bases from J, with 8 bases between. Per the germline V gene, CDR1 is MNHEY and CDR2 is SMNVEV (reference sequence). This CDR3 spans 13 amino acids. The CDR3 bases are TGTGCCAGCAGTTTGTCCGGAGATCAGCCCCAGCATTTT. Translating gives CASSLSGDQPQHF.